These 29 T cell receptor beta chains were all obtained from the same sample, sequenced in a study of cytomegalovirus exposure and HLA in healthy donors. The primer mix had 60 Vbeta and 13 Jbeta primers. The repertoire was sequenced with immunoSEQ multiplex PCR; TCRdb's copy has only in-frame clones and lacks some. The sample includes 98,000 or so clones, roughly 82% seen only once; the top ten take 8% to 9%. Specimen: PBMCs. All receptors come from a human donor in good health.

This sequence joins TRBV19 and TRBJ2-5, with a tentative D call TRBD2 (5 bases). From germline, CDR1 is LNHDA and CDR2 SQIVND (reference sequence). Trimming cost V 5 bases and J 5 bases, with 12 bases left between them. The CDR3 has 13 amino acids. This chain's CDR3 is CASSASILETQYF. The CDR3 DNA sequence: TGTGCCAGTAGTGCTAGCATTTTGGAGACCCAGTACTTC.

The genes are TRBV6-5 and TRBJ1-1; tentatively, D is TRBD1 (6 bases). The V gene lost 5 bases and the J gene lost 0 bases, with 13 bases spanning the gap. The CDR3 runs 15 residues. From germline, CDR1 is MNHEY and CDR2 SVGAGI. The CDR3 sequence is CASSVTWDMNTEAFF. The CDR3 nucleotides read TGTGCCAGCAGTGTTACGTGGGACATGAACACTGAAGCTTTCTTT.

The rearrangement uses TRBV7-2 and TRBJ2-5, with a possible D match to TRBD2 (5 bases). The CDR3 spans 14 residues. Per the germline V gene, CDR1 is SGHTA and CDR2 is FQGNSA. The germline V and J ends were trimmed by 1 base and 5 bases, with 11 bases remaining between them. The CDR3 loop reads CASSLVLRVETQYF. CDR3 in DNA: TGTGCCAGCAGCTTAGTGTTGCGGGTTGAGACCCAGTACTTC.

The V call is TRBV5-6, the J call TRBJ1-1; the match to TRBD1 covers 8 bases. V lost 2 bases to trimming and J lost 4 bases; unmatched junction nucleotides: 10. CDR1 is SGHDT and CDR2 is YYEEEE in the germline V gene. CDR3 size: 16 residues. CDR3 DNA: TGTGCCAGCAGCTTACGGCCGCAGGGGGCTAGCACTGAAGCTTTCTTT. It is translated as CASSLRPQGASTEAFF.

The V and J genes are TRBV7-9 and TRBJ2-3, with TRBD2 matching over 8 bases. The CDR3 consists of 14 residues. Germline V CDR1 and CDR2: SEHNR, FQNEAQ (reference sequence). Trimming cost V 7 bases and J 6 bases; bases outside gene matches: 9. CDR3 loop: CASTHGGGRDTQYF. The CDR3 bases are TGTGCCAGCACCCACGGCGGGGGGAGGGATACGCAGTATTTT.

The rearrangement joins TRBV27 to TRBJ2-7; perhaps TRBD2 as D (5 bases). V dropped 10 bases and J dropped 2 bases, with 15 bases sitting between them. CDR1 and CDR2 (germline): MNHEY, SMNVEV (reference sequence). CDR3 length equals 13 residues. The CDR3 spells CATAVLDTYEQYF. CDR3 sequence (DNA): TGTGCCACCGCTGTACTAGACACCTACGAGCAGTACTTC.

This clone was detected a few times. The gene calls are TRBV27 and TRBJ2-1, with TRBD2 matching 13 bases. J was trimmed by 6 bases and V by 5 bases; bases with no gene match: 4. The germline gives CDR1 MNHEY, CDR2 SMNVEV (reference sequence). The CDR3 loop spans 15 amino acids. CDR3: CASSRTSGSSNEQFF. CDR3 sequence (DNA): TGTGCCAGCAGTCGGACTAGCGGGAGTAGCAATGAGCAGTTCTTC.

V and J are TRBV7-8 and TRBJ2-2, with TRBD2 matching over 7 bases. Losses at the gene ends were 7 bases for V and 0 bases for J; bases not matched to a gene: 8. CDR3 length: 16 residues. Germline loops: CDR1 SGHVS, CDR2 FQNEAQ. CDR3 sequence (DNA): TGTGCCAGCATCCCTAGCGGAACAACGAACACCGGGGAGCTGTTTTTT. Its translation: CASIPSGTTNTGELFF.

V is TRBV10-2 and J is TRBJ1-1, with D unresolved. Trimming took off 0 bases at V and 8 bases at J, with 10 bases between the two ends. The germline V gene has CDR1 WSHSY and CDR2 SAAADI. This CDR3 has 13 amino acids. Written as DNA, the CDR3 is TGCGCCAGCAGTGAGTCGACAAGTAGGGAAGCTTTCTTT. It encodes CASSESTSREAFF.

V is TRBV27 and J is TRBJ2-4; D is unclear. CDR3 length equals 13 residues. Trimming took 3 bases from V and 3 from J, leaving 6 bases between them. Per the germline V gene, CDR1 is MNHEY and CDR2 is SMNVEV (reference sequence). The CDR3: CASSFSSKNIQYF. The CDR3 coding sequence is TGTGCCAGCAGTTTTTCCAGCAAAAACATTCAGTACTTC.

To note about this clone: One end of the junction fails to match germline, which may point to a read error. This sequence joins TRBV11-2 and TRBJ2-7; D not resolved. The CDR3 sequence is 12 residues long. The germline gives CDR1 SGHAT, CDR2 FQNNGV. CDR3 protein: CASSSLSSEQYF. CDR3 in DNA: TGTGCCAGCAGCTCCCTCTCCTCCGAGCAGTACTTC.

V is TRBV5-1 and J is TRBJ1-1, with 8 positions matching TRBD1. Per the germline V gene, CDR1 is SGHRS and CDR2 is YFSETQ. The CDR3 is made up of 12 amino acids. Trimming at V came to 6 bases and at J to 10 bases, leaving 8 bases not matched to a gene. Here the CDR3 reads CASNADRGGAFF. CDR3 nucleotide sequence: TGCGCCAGCAATGCTGACAGGGGTGGAGCTTTCTTT. Looking up the rest from reference TRBV5-1 and TRBJ1-1 gives the full variable domain: KAGVTQTPRYLIKTRGQQVTLSCSPISGHRSVSWYQQTPGQGLQFLFEYFSETQRNKGNFPGRFSGRQFSNSRSEMNVSTLELGDSALYLCASNADRGGAFFGQGTRLTVV.

This clone was counted once. The rearrangement uses TRBV4-3 and TRBJ1-6, with D possibly being TRBD1 (5 bases). The CDR3 has 17 residues. Germline CDR1 is LGHNA and CDR2 is YSLEER. V was clipped by 2 bases and J by 10 bases, with 21 bases between them. CDR3 sequence (DNA): TGCGCCAGCAGCCAATTGTTTCGGCAGGGTAGTTTCTCACCCCTCCACTTT. Encoded protein: CASSQLFRQGSFSPLHF.

This sequence joins TRBV5-1 and TRBJ2-3; no definite D call. This CDR3 is built from 14 residues. Germline loops: CDR1 SGHRS, CDR2 YFSETQ. Trimming took off 0 bases at V and 4 bases at J, with 9 bases between the two ends. Here the CDR3 DNA reads TGCGCCAGCAGCTTGGATCTGGCCCCAGATACGCAGTATTTT. This sequence encodes CASSLDLAPDTQYF.

The V call is TRBV7-8, the J call TRBJ1-1, with 7 bases identical to TRBD1. The CDR3 covers 15 residues. The ends lost 5 bases at V and 5 bases at J; junction bases unmatched: 11. Germline V gene sequence: CDR1 SGHVS, CDR2 FQNEAQ. The CDR3: CASSVRQGSWTEAFF. CDR3 coding DNA: TGTGCCAGCAGCGTTAGACAGGGCTCTTGGACTGAAGCTTTCTTT.

The chain couples TRBV7-8 to TRBJ2-1; 11 positions match TRBD2. V was pared by 5 bases and J by 5 bases, with 8 bases of the junction left unmatched. This CDR3 spans 16 amino acids. Per the germline V gene, CDR1 is SGHVS and CDR2 is FQNEAQ. The CDR3 DNA reads TGTGCCAGCAGCCTCACCACTAGCGGGGGTAACAATGAGCAGTTCTTC. Translating gives CASSLTTSGGNNEQFF.

The V call is TRBV30, the J call TRBJ1-2; TRBD1 aligns across 8 bases. Trimming at V came to 2 bases and at J to 9 bases, leaving 8 bases not matched to a gene. This CDR3 region has 13 residues. Germline CDR1 GTSNPN, CDR2 SVGIG (reference sequence). The CDR3 DNA reads as TGTGCCTGGAGTCGTGGACAGGGAGGACGCTACACCTTC. Its protein product is CAWSRGQGGRYTF.

This clone was counted only a few times. The chain couples TRBV29-1 to TRBJ2-7; D possibly corresponds to TRBD2 (5 bases). V lost 2 bases to trimming and J lost 0 bases, with 5 bases between them. CDR1 SQVTM and CDR2 ANQGSEA come from the germline V gene. The CDR3 consists of 12 residues. For the CDR3, the DNA is TGCAGCGTTGAACTAGCCTCCTACGAGCAGTACTTC. Amino acids: CSVELASYEQYF.

The chain is built from TRBV6-6 and TRBJ2-5, with a possible D match to TRBD2 (5 bases). This CDR3 contains 16 residues. Germline V CDR1 and CDR2: MNHNY, SVGAGI (reference sequence). Trimming cost V 3 bases and J 5 bases, with 19 bases left between them. CDR3 loop: CASSYKSGPVAETQYF. In DNA form, the CDR3 reads TGTGCCAGCAGTTATAAAAGCGGTCCTGTCGCGGAGACCCAGTACTTC.

The CDR3 is CASSARQGSGREKLFF. Written as DNA, the CDR3 is TGTGCCAGTAGTGCCAGACAGGGATCGGGGAGAGAAAAACTGTTTTTT. The V and J genes are TRBV19 and TRBJ1-4, with 7 bases lining up with TRBD1. Unmatched junction bases numbered 14, after V lost 5 bases and J lost 8 bases. Germline CDR1 and CDR2: LNHDA and SQIVND (reference sequence). CDR3 length equals 16 residues.

This clone was counted only a few times. The chain has TRBV2 and TRBJ1-1, with TRBD1 as a possible D gene (6 bases). V was shortened by 5 bases and J by 0 bases, with 10 bases between the two germline ends. The CDR3 length is 14 residues. CDR1 and CDR2 from the germline V gene are SNHLY and FYNNEI. The CDR3 sequence is CASSIQGMNTEAFF. Written as DNA, the CDR3 is TGTGCCAGCAGTATACAGGGAATGAACACTGAAGCTTTCTTT.

The V and J genes are TRBV6-5 and TRBJ1-1, with TRBD1 as a possible D gene (6 bases). Germline CDR1 is MNHEY and CDR2 is SVGAGI. This CDR3 is built from 14 residues. Trimming took off 3 bases at V and 4 bases at J, with 12 bases between the two ends. This CDR3 reads CASSYYRDGTEAFF. CDR3 coding DNA: TGTGCCAGCAGTTATTACAGGGATGGCACTGAAGCTTTCTTT.

The chain joins TRBV11-3 to TRBJ2-3; D gene unclear. Trimming removed 1 base at V and 5 bases at J, with 10 bases between. Germline lookup yields CDR1 SGHNT and CDR2 YENEEA. The CDR3 sequence is 14 residues long. The CDR3 nucleotides are TGTGCCAGCAGCTTAGGCGCGGTGGGAGATACGCAGTATTTT. Translating it yields CASSLGAVGDTQYF.

The genes are TRBV14 and TRBJ2-5; TRBD2 matches at 9 bases. The junction had 8 bases not matched to a gene; V was cut back by 1 base and J by 2 bases. The CDR3 has 17 residues. Germline loops: CDR1 SGHDN, CDR2 FVKESK. The CDR3 DNA follows: TGTGCCAGCAGCCAAGGTGCGACTAGCGGCCCTCAAGAGACCCAGTACTTC. It encodes CASSQGATSGPQETQYF.

This clone was detected once. V gene TRBV29-1 combines with J gene TRBJ1-1; D gene uncertain. The V end lost 6 bases, the J end lost 0 bases, and 8 bases lay between the germline ends. This CDR3 is built from 12 residues. Germline V gene lookup returns CDR1 SQVTM and CDR2 ANQGSEA. CDR3 DNA sequence: TGCAGCGTGCGCCCTATGAACACTGAAGCTTTCTTT. This sequence encodes CSVRPMNTEAFF. Filled out from reference TRBV29-1 and TRBJ1-1, the complete variable domain reads SAVISQKPSRDICQRGTSLTIQCQVDSQVTMMFWYRQQPGQSLTLIATANQGSEATYESGFVIDKFPISRPNLTFSTLTVSNMSPEDSSIYLCSVRPMNTEAFFGQGTRLTVV.

This chain links TRBV6-4 with TRBJ2-3, with 7 nucleotides matching TRBD2. This CDR3 region has 14 residues. Trimming removed 7 bases from V and 3 bases from J; junction bases left unmatched: 7. Germline V lookup: CDR1 MRHNA, CDR2 SNTAGT. CDR3 region: CASTEREGTDTQYF. DNA for the CDR3: TGTGCCAGCACAGAGAGGGAGGGGACAGATACGCAGTATTTT.

About this clone itself: Other DNA sequences in the sample encode the same CDR3. The genes are TRBV7-9 and TRBJ1-1; a weak D match, TRBD1 (5 bases). Germline CDR1 is SEHNR and CDR2 is FQNEAQ (reference sequence). Trimming left V 5 bases short and J 3 bases short, with 16 bases between. CDR3 size: 15 residues. For the CDR3, the DNA is TGTGCCAGCAGCCCCGGGACGGGGAGGGACACTGAAGCTTTCTTT. Translation: CASSPGTGRDTEAFF.

This clone was observed a few times. The chain uses TRBV6-5 and TRBJ1-1, with 10 nucleotides matching TRBD1. CDR3 length: 15 residues. Germline assignment: CDR1 MNHEY and CDR2 SVGAGI. V trimming: 11 bases; J trimming: 6 bases; junction bases outside the gene matches: 15. The CDR3 is CAASSRGQGFPEAFF. CDR3 coding DNA: TGTGCCGCCTCCTCCAGGGGACAGGGGTTCCCTGAAGCTTTCTTT.

The chain joins TRBV5-1 to TRBJ2-7; 9 bases map to TRBD2. Germline V gene sequence: CDR1 SGHRS, CDR2 YFSETQ. The CDR3 sequence is 15 residues long. The ends lost 1 base at V and 3 bases at J; junction bases unmatched: 5. In DNA form, the CDR3 reads TGCGCCAGCAGCTTGCGCGGGGGGGGTGGCTACGAGCAGTACTTC. This gives the protein CASSLRGGGGYEQYF. Using reference TRBV5-1 and TRBJ2-7 for the parts outside the CDR3, the full variable domain is KAGVTQTPRYLIKTRGQQVTLSCSPISGHRSVSWYQQTPGQGLQFLFEYFSETQRNKGNFPGRFSGRQFSNSRSEMNVSTLELGDSALYLCASSLRGGGGYEQYFGPGTRLTVT.